The clone carrying this T cell receptor beta chain showed up just a few times. The data were obtained in a study of cytomegalovirus exposure and HLA in healthy donors. The PCR was carried out with 60 Vbeta primers and 13 Jbeta primers. TCRdb's table, derived via immunoSEQ multiplex PCR, lists solely in-frame clones and lacks some. The sample lists 75,000 to 100,000 clones, around 81% occurring once. Healthy individuals who donated bone marrow served as the donors. Germline-derived CDR1 and CDR2 are SQVTM and ANQGSEA. V dropped 4 bases and J dropped 4 bases, with 7 bases sitting between them. This CDR3 is built from 11 residues.

Sequences were obtained from PBMCs. The genes are TRBV29-1 and TRBJ1-1; D is unclear. This TCR was recovered from a man aged 40-49 years in good health and CMV-seropositive. DNA of the CDR3: TGCAGCGTTGGCGCACGCACTGAAGCTTTCTTT. Protein sequence: CSVGARTEAFF.